Reported below is one T cell receptor (beta chain). V lost 0 bases to trimming and J lost 0 bases, with 12 bases between them. The CDR3 is 16 residues long. Per germline, CDR1 LGHNA and CDR2 YSLEER. Survey-level immunoSEQ sequencing profiled the TCR beta repertoire. Data came from immunoSEQ multiplex PCR; TCRdb stores just in-frame clones and leaves some out. The sample yields 68,000 or so clones, roughly 95% seen once. This TCR came from a man aged 35 to 55 with rheumatoid arthritis. V and J are TRBV4-3 and TRBJ2-7; the D call may be TRBD1 or TRBD2 (5 bases each). The source material was PBMCs. CDR3 nucleotide sequence: TGCGCCAGCAGCCAAGATGGGGGAGCGGCCTCCTACGAGCAGTACTTC. This gives the protein CASSQDGGAASYEQYF.